Below, 4 T cell receptor beta chains from the same sample are listed, as sequenced in a study of post-analysis software for immune sequencing data (dated by TCRdb to 2013 to 2016). General conclusions and limits of the study: Significantly higher frequencies in patients than in controls were found for a few TRBV segments, including TRBV5-6, TRBV5-1 and TRBV20-1.

Library preparation was by PCR. The sequencing machine was an Illumina HiSeq 2500. To reduce PCR and sequencing biases, unique molecular identifiers were incorporated into the TCR beta cDNA libraries. The public sequencing data were trimmed at Q25 with fastp and processed into clonotypes with MiXCR by TCRdb, which kept only in-frame beta chains. Rows are unified per CDR3 protein, each entry keeping the most common DNA and genes. The sample table records approximately 660,000 distinct CDR3 sequences; over 45% of these occur just once. Approximately 11% of the sample goes to the ten largest clones. No antigen has been assigned to these receptors. The sequencing sample was made of blood. The receptors were gathered from a girl aged 2-15 years with multiple sclerosis.

The chain links TRBV29-1 to TRBJ2-1; the match to TRBD2 covers 8 bases. Losses at the gene ends were 3 bases for V and 8 bases for J; bases not matched to a gene: 9. Looked up from germline, CDR1 is SQVTM and CDR2 is ANQGSEA. The CDR3 totals 14 residues. CDR3 in amino acids: CSVEALGLGDEQFF. CDR3 bases: TGCAGCGTTGAGGCTCTGGGACTAGGGGATGAGCAGTTCTTC.

The rearrangement uses TRBV6-2 or TRBV6-3 and TRBJ2-1; maybe TRBD2 (6 bases). The germline V gene encodes CDR1 MNHEY and CDR2 SVGEGT. The CDR3 consists of 15 residues. V was trimmed by 7 bases and J by 6 bases, leaving 19 bases between them. The CDR3 reads CASTKERRDPNEQFF. As DNA, the CDR3 is TGTGCCAGCACTAAGGAACGGCGGGACCCCAATGAGCAGTTCTTC.

V is TRBV4-2 and J is TRBJ2-4; no clear D gene. V lost 0 bases to trimming and J lost 6 bases, with 9 bases between them. The CDR3 has 14 residues. Per the germline V gene, CDR1 is LGHNA and CDR2 is YNFKEQ. The CDR3 region has the DNA TGTGCCAGCAGCCAAGAGGGGAACTCAAACATTCAGTACTTC. Translation: CASSQEGNSNIQYF.

The chain recombines TRBV5-1 with TRBJ2-6; D uncertain. Trimming cost V 0 bases and J 0 bases, with 13 bases left between them. Germline V gene lookup returns CDR1 SGHRS and CDR2 YFSETQ. The length of the CDR3 is 18 residues. The chain's CDR3 is CASSLGHLTLSGANVLTF. DNA for the CDR3: TGCGCCAGCAGCTTGGGCCACCTAACGCTCTCTGGGGCCAACGTCCTGACTTTC. Complete variable domain (other parts from reference TRBV5-1 and TRBJ2-6): KAGVTQTPRYLIKTRGQQVTLSCSPISGHRSVSWYQQTPGQGLQFLFEYFSETQRNKGNFPGRFSGRQFSNSRSEMNVSTLELGDSALYLCASSLGHLTLSGANVLTFGAGSRLTVL.